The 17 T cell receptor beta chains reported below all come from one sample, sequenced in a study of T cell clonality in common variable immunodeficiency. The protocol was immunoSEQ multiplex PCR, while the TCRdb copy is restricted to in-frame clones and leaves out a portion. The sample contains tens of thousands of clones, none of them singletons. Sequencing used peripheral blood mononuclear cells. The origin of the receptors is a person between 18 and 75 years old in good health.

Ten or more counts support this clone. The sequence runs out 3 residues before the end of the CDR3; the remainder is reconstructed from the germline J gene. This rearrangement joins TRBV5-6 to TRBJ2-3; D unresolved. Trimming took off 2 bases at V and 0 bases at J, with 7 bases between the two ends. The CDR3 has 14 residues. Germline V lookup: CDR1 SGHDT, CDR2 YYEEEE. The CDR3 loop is CASSFASSTDTQYF. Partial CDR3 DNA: TGTGCCAGCAGCTTTGCGTCTAGCACAGATACG.

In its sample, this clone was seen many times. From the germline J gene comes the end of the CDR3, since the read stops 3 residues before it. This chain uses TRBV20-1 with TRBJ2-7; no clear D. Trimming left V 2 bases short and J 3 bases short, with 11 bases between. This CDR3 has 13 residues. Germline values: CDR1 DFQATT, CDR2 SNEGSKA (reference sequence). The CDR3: CSARSQENYEQYF. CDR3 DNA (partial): TGCAGTGCTAGATCCCAGGAAAACTACGAG.

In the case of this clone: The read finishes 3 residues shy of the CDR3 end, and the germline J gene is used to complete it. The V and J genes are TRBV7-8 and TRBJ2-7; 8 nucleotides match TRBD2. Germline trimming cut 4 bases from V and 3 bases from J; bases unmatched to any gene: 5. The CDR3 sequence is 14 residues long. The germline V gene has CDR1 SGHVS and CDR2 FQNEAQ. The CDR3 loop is CASSSSGGHYEQYF. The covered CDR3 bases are TGTGCCAGCAGCTCCAGCGGGGGCCACTACGAG. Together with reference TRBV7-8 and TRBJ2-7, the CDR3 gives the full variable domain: GAGVSQSPRYKVAKRGQDVALRCDPISGHVSLFWYQQALGQGPEFLTYFQNEAQLDKSGLPSDRFFAERPEGSVSTLKIQRTQQEDSAVYLCASSSSGGHYEQYFGPGTRLTVT.

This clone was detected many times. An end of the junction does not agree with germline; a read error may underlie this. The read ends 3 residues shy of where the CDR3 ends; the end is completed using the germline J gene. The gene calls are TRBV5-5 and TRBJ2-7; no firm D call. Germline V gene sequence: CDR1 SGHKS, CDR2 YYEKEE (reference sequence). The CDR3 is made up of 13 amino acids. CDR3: CASTLSNFYEQYF. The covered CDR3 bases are TGTGCCAGCACCTTGAGTAACTTCTACGAG.

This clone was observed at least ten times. CDR3 bases read: TGTGCCAGCAGTTACGGGCTTTTCACAGATACG. It translates to CASSYGLFTDT. The full CDR3 sequence reads CASSYGLFTDTQYF. The rearrangement joins TRBV6-2 or TRBV6-3 to TRBJ2-3; D is unclear. The CDR3 goes on 3 residues after the read ends, and that part is filled in from the germline J gene. Germline CDR1 reads MNHEY; CDR2 reads SVGEGT. The CDR3 runs 14 residues. V was cut by 2 bases and J by 2 bases, with 8 bases left in between.

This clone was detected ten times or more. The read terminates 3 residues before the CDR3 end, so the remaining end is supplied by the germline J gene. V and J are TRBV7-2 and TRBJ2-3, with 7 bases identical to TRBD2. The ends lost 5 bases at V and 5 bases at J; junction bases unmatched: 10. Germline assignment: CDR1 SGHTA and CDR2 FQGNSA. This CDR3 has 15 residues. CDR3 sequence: CASSNLRGRVDTQYF. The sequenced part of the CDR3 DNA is TGTGCCAGCAGCAACCTGCGGGGGAGAGTAGATACG.

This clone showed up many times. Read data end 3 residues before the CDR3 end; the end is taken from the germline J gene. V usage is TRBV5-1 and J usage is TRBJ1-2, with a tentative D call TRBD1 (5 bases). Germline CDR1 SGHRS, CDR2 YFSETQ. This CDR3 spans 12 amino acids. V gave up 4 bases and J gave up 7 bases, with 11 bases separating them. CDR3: CASSLPGSGYTF. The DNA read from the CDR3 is TGCGCCAGCAGCCTCCCAGGGAGTGGC.

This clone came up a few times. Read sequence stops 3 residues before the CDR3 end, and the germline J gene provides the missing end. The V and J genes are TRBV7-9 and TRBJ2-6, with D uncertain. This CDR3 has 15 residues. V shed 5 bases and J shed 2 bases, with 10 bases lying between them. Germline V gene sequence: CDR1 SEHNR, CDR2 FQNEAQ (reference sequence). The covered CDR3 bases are TGTGCCAGCAGCCCACTGGGCGCTGGGGCCAACGTC. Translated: CASSPLGAGANV. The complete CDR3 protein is CASSPLGAGANVLTF.

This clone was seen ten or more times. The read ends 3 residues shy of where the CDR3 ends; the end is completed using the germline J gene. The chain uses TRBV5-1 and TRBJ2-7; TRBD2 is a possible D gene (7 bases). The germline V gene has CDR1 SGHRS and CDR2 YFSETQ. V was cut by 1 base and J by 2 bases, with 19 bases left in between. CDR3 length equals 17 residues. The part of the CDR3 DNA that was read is TGCGCCAGCAGCTTGAGTGCGTGGCGGGGGACAACCTACGAG. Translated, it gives CASSLSAWRGTTYE. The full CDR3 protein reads CASSLSAWRGTTYEQYF.

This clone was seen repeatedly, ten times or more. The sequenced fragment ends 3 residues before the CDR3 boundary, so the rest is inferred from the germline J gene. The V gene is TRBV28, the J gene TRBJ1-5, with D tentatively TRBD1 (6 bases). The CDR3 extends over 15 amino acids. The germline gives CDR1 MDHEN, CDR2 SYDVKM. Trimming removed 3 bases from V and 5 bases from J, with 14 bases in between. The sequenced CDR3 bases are TGTGCCAGCAGTTTCTATGACAGGTCCTATCAGCCC. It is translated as CASSFYDRSYQP. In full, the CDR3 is CASSFYDRSYQPQHF.

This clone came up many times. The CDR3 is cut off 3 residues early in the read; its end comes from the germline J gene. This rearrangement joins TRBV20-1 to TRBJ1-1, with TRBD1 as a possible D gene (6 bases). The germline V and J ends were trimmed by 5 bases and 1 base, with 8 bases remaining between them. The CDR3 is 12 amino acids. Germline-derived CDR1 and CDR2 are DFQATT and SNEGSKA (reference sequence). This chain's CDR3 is CSAHRANTEAFF. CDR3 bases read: TGCAGTGCTCACAGGGCGAACACTGAA.

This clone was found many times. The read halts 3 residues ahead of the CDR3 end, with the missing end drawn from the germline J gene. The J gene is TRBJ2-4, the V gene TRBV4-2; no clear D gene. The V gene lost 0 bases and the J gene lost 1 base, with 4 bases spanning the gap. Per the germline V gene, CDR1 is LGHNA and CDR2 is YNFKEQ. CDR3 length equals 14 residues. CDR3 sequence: CASSQDRAKNIQYF. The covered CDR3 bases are TGTGCCAGCAGCCAAGACAGGGCCAAAAACATT.

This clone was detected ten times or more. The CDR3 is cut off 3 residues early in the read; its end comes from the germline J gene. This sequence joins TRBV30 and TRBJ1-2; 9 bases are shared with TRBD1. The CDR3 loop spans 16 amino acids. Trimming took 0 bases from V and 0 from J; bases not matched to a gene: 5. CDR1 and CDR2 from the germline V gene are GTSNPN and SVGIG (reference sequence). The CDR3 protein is CAWSVPRDRANYGYTF. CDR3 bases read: TGTGCCTGGAGTGTACCCCGGGACAGGGCTAACTATGGC.

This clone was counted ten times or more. The CDR3 spells CASSTGGYTEAFF. CDR3 DNA (partial): TGTGCCAGCAGTACAGGAGGGTACACTGAA. The gene calls are TRBV7-3 and TRBJ1-1, with D possibly TRBD1 on 5 matching bases. The read ends 3 residues shy of where the CDR3 ends; the end is completed using the germline J gene. This CDR3 contains 13 residues. CDR1 is SGHTA and CDR2 is FQGTGA in the germline V gene. Trimming shortened V by 6 bases and J by 3 bases, and 11 bases separated the two germline ends.

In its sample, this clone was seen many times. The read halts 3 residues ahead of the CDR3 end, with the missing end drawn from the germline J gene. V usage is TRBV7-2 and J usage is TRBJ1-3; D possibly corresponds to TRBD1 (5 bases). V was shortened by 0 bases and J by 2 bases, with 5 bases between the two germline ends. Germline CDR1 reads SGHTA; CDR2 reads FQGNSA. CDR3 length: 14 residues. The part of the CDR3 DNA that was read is TGTGCCAGCAGCTTAGCAGGGGCTGGAAACACC. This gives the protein CASSLAGAGNT. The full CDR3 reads CASSLAGAGNTIYF.

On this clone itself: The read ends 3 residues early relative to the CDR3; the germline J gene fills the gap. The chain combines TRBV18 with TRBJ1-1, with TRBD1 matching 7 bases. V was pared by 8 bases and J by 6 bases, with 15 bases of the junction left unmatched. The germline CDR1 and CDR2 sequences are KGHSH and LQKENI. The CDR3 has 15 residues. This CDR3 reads CASASPTGRIAEAFF. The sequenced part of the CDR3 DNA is TGTGCCAGCGCCTCCCCGACAGGGAGGATCGCTGAA.

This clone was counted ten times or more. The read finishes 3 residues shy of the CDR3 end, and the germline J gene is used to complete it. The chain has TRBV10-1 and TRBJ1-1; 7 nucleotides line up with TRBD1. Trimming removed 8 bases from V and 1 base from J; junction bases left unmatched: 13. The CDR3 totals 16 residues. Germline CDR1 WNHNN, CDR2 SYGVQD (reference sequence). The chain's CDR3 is CASADRPPHWNTEAFF. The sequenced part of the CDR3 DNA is TGCGCCAGCGCGGACAGGCCCCCGCATTGGAACACTGAA.